Below, 32 T cell receptor beta chains from the same sample are listed, as sequenced in a study of T cell changes during pregnancy in multiple sclerosis. Clones were sequenced by immunoSEQ multiplex PCR, and TCRdb holds only the in-frame ones, with some missing. The sample has roughly 93,000 clones; about 91% are singletons. The sample here was peripheral blood, taken after pregnancy. The receptor source for this set is a female donor in good health, enrolled as a control in a pregnancy study.

The V gene is TRBV19, the J gene TRBJ1-2, with D maybe TRBD1 (5 bases). CDR3 length: 12 amino acids. Germline values: CDR1 LNHDA, CDR2 SQIVND (reference sequence). V was trimmed by 2 bases and J by 7 bases, leaving 8 bases between them. The CDR3 sequence: CASSITTGGYTF. CDR3 sequence (DNA): TGTGCCAGTAGTATAACAACAGGTGGCTACACCTTC. Together with reference TRBV19 and TRBJ1-2, the CDR3 gives the full variable domain: DGGITQSPKYLFRKEGQNVTLSCEQNLNHDAMYWYRQDPGQGLRLIYYSQIVNDFQKGDIAEGYSVSREKKESFPLTVTSAQKNPTAFYLCASSITTGGYTFGSGTRLTVV.

This clone was seen just once. The rearrangement links TRBV7-9 to TRBJ1-1; D call uncertain. The CDR3 totals 13 residues. The V end lost 5 bases, the J end lost 1 base, and 8 bases lay between the germline ends. CDR1 and CDR2 from the germline V gene are SEHNR and FQNEAQ (reference sequence). CDR3 loop: CASSGQWNTEAFF. DNA for the CDR3: TGTGCCAGCAGCGGTCAGTGGAACACTGAAGCTTTCTTT.

Here the CDR3 DNA reads TGCGCCAGCAGCCAAGTGGCCCGGGGAGGGGACTACGAGCAGTACTTC. Translated, it gives CASSQVARGGDYEQYF. The chain uses TRBV4-1 and TRBJ2-7; 7 bases are a match to TRBD2. The CDR3 covers 16 residues. The trim removed 1 base at V and 3 bases at J, leaving 9 bases unmatched. Germline V gives CDR1 MGHRA, CDR2 YSYEKL.

The J gene is TRBJ2-3, the V gene TRBV9; 7 nucleotides match TRBD2. V lost 1 base and J lost 2; bases outside the gene matches: 4. CDR3 size: 15 residues. Per germline, CDR1 SGDLS and CDR2 YYNGEE. CDR3 loop: CASSVSGTPTDTQYF. DNA for the CDR3: TGTGCCAGCAGCGTAAGCGGGACTCCCACAGATACGCAGTATTTT.

The chain couples TRBV6-1 to TRBJ1-5; 7 bases are a match to TRBD1. The J segment lost 3 bases and the V segment lost 4 bases, leaving 6 bases of the junction unmatched. The CDR3 has 15 residues. Germline V lookup: CDR1 MNHNS, CDR2 SASEGT. DNA for the CDR3: TGTGCCAGCAGTGGGCCCGACAGGGACAATCAGCCCCAGCATTTT. Amino acid sequence: CASSGPDRDNQPQHF.

The gene calls are TRBV5-5 and TRBJ1-2; TRBD1 matches at 8 bases. This CDR3 comprises 15 residues. The V gene end was trimmed by 2 bases and the J gene end by 4 bases; junction bases not matched to a gene: 7. Germline CDR1 is SGHKS and CDR2 is YYEKEE (reference sequence). CDR3 nucleotides: TGTGCCAGCAGCTTCCCCGGACAGGGAGTCTATGGCTACACCTTC. Protein product: CASSFPGQGVYGYTF.

The chain carries TRBV5-1 and TRBJ1-1, with D tentatively TRBD1 (5 bases). In germline, CDR1 is SGHRS, CDR2 YFSETQ. The length of the CDR3 is 15 residues. Trimming shortened V by 4 bases and J by 4 bases, and 17 bases separated the two germline ends. CDR3 DNA sequence: TGCGCCAGCAGCCTTGGTAGGCGACAGACCACTGAAGCTTTCTTT. Translating gives CASSLGRRQTTEAFF.

This rearrangement joins TRBV6-6 to TRBJ1-2; D gene ambiguous. Germline-derived CDR1 and CDR2 are MNHNY and SVGAGI (reference sequence). The V end was cut by 2 bases, the J end by 3 bases, with 7 bases between. This CDR3 is built from 13 residues. CDR3 DNA sequence: TGTGCCAGCAGTTACGAGAGGGACTATGGCTACACCTTC. This encodes CASSYERDYGYTF.

This chain joins TRBV6-4 and TRBJ1-4; D is unclear. CDR1 and CDR2 (germline): MRHNA, SNTAGT. The V gene lost 8 bases and the J gene lost 3 bases, with 10 bases spanning the gap. The CDR3 spans 13 residues. The CDR3 nucleotides read TGTGCCAGCCGTAACAGTCCTAATGAAAAACTGTTTTTT. This sequence encodes CASRNSPNEKLFF.

This chain joins TRBV29-1 and TRBJ2-7; 8 bases map to TRBD2. The CDR3 extends over 14 amino acids. V gave up 5 bases and J gave up 4 bases; unmatched junction bases: 10. The germline V gene has CDR1 SQVTM and CDR2 ANQGSEA. As DNA, the CDR3 is TGCAGCGTTTATAGCGGGGCCACATCTTACGAGCAGTACTTC. Residues: CSVYSGATSYEQYF.

Worth noting for this clone: An end of the junction differs from the germline gene, which may be a read error. The V gene is TRBV5-1, the J gene TRBJ2-5, with 7 positions matching TRBD2. Germline V gene sequence: CDR1 SGHRS, CDR2 YFSETQ. This CDR3 has 14 residues. CDR3 sequence reads: CASRLAGDQETQYF. The CDR3 region has the DNA TGCGCCAGCAGATTGGCGGGGGACCAAGAGACCCAGTACTTC. The whole variable domain, remainder taken from reference TRBV5-1 and TRBJ2-5, is KAGVTQTPRYLIKTRGQQVTLSCSPISGHRSVSWYQQTPGQGLQFLFEYFSETQRNKGNFPGRFSGRQFSNSRSEMNVSTLELGDSALYLCASRLAGDQETQYFGPGTRLLVL.

The table lists this clone with a count of one. The V call is TRBV5-1, the J call TRBJ1-3; the D is unclear. The V and J ends lost 0 bases and 1 base respectively, with 5 bases between them. CDR1 is SGHRS and CDR2 is YFSETQ in the germline V gene. This CDR3 is 14 amino acids long. CDR3 in amino acids: CASSLEISGNTIYF. CDR3 in DNA: TGCGCCAGCAGCTTGGAAATATCTGGAAACACCATATATTTT.

This chain uses TRBV10-3 with TRBJ2-7; TRBD1 aligns across 7 bases. The CDR3 runs to 14 residues. The V and J ends lost 4 bases and 2 bases, in that order; junction bases with no gene match: 5. The germline V gene has CDR1 ENHRY and CDR2 SYGVKD. The CDR3 region is CAISVRGRAYEQYF. DNA for the CDR3: TGTGCCATCAGTGTTAGGGGGCGGGCCTACGAGCAGTACTTC.

This CDR3 is CASSYGGGRSYNEQFF. For the CDR3, the DNA is TGTGCCAGCAGTTATGGGGGAGGTCGCTCCTACAATGAGCAGTTCTTC. The chain joins TRBV6-5 to TRBJ2-1; tentative D call: TRBD2 (6 bases). CDR1 is MNHEY and CDR2 is SVGAGI in the germline V gene. The length of the CDR3 is 16 residues. V was shortened by 3 bases and J by 0 bases, with 12 bases between the two germline ends.

The CDR3 nucleotides are TGTGCCAGCAGCTTAATCGCCTCTAAGCAGTACTTC. Translated: CASSLIASKQYF. The genes are TRBV7-2 and TRBJ2-7; D is undetermined. CDR1 and CDR2 (germline): SGHTA, FQGNSA. The CDR3 consists of 12 residues. V lost 2 bases to trimming and J lost 8 bases, with 10 bases between them.

Comments on this clone: Other nucleotide sequences in the sample specify the same CDR3. V is TRBV7-9 and J is TRBJ2-3, with D possibly matching TRBD2 (6 bases). Germline V CDR1 and CDR2: SEHNR, FQNEAQ (reference sequence). V was cut by 1 base and J by 1 base, with 9 bases left in between. CDR3 length: 15 residues. The CDR3 DNA follows: TGTGCCAGCAGCTTAGAAGGCGGGGGCACAGATACGCAGTATTTT. Encoded protein: CASSLEGGGTDTQYF.

The V gene is TRBV2, the J gene TRBJ1-3; 9 nucleotides align to TRBD1. The CDR3 has 15 residues. The junction had 5 bases not matched to a gene; V was cut back by 7 bases and J by 1 base. In germline, CDR1 is SNHLY, CDR2 FYNNEI. The CDR3 nucleotides are TGTGCCAGCACCTGGGACAGGGTATCTGGAAACACCATATATTTT. It is translated as CASTWDRVSGNTIYF.

The chain has TRBV10-2 and TRBJ1-2, with D perhaps TRBD1 (6 bases). The germline V gene encodes CDR1 WSHSY and CDR2 SAAADI. The CDR3 contains 11 residues. Trimming cost V 7 bases and J 3 bases, with 6 bases left between them. The CDR3 sequence is CASTGDYGYTF. The CDR3 DNA reads TGCGCCAGCACAGGGGACTATGGCTACACCTTC.

The rearrangement links TRBV19 to TRBJ1-5, with TRBD1 identical over 10 bases. After removal of 6 bases from V and 5 bases from J, the junction contained 7 bases not matched to a gene. The CDR3 covers 15 residues. Germline CDR1 and CDR2: LNHDA and SQIVND (reference sequence). The CDR3 spells CASSKTGTGDQPQHF. DNA of the CDR3: TGTGCCAGTAGCAAAACCGGGACAGGGGATCAGCCCCAGCATTTT.

The table lists this clone with a count of one. The V and J genes are TRBV6-4 and TRBJ2-7, with TRBD1 matching over 7 bases. The germline V gene encodes CDR1 MRHNA and CDR2 SNTAGT. Trimming removed 0 bases from V and 6 bases from J; junction bases left unmatched: 2. CDR3 size: 13 residues. The CDR3 DNA reads as TGTGCCAGCAGTGACTCGACAGGGCGCGAGCAGTACTTC. Its translation: CASSDSTGREQYF.

V and J are TRBV9 and TRBJ1-1; 7 bases fit TRBD1. The CDR3 is 15 amino acids. V shed 3 bases and J 1 base; nucleotides not matched to a gene: 6. In germline, CDR1 is SGDLS, CDR2 YYNGEE. The DNA for the CDR3 is TGTGCCAGCAGCGCAACAGGGGCAGGGAACACTGAAGCTTTCTTT. Amino acids: CASSATGAGNTEAFF.

The chain carries TRBV27 and TRBJ2-7; TRBD1 matches at 7 bases. J was trimmed by 4 bases and V by 6 bases; bases with no gene match: 15. From germline, CDR1 is MNHEY and CDR2 SMNVEV (reference sequence). CDR3 length: 16 residues. The CDR3 DNA reads as TGTGCCAGCAGCGACCTTAAGACAGGGAGTAGGTACGAGCAGTACTTC. Its translation is CASSDLKTGSRYEQYF.

The rearrangement uses TRBV18 and TRBJ2-7, with 10 bases identical to TRBD2. The V gene end was trimmed by 3 bases and the J gene end by 2 bases; junction bases not matched to a gene: 7. The length of the CDR3 is 16 residues. CDR1 KGHSH and CDR2 LQKENI come from the germline V gene. Here the CDR3 reads CASSPAFLAGAYEQYF. The CDR3 nucleotides read TGTGCCAGCTCACCGGCATTCCTAGCGGGAGCCTACGAGCAGTACTTC.

The chain combines TRBV19 with TRBJ2-7; TRBD1 aligns across 7 bases. The CDR3 runs to 12 residues. Germline-derived CDR1 and CDR2 are LNHDA and SQIVND (reference sequence). Here the CDR3 reads CASRGSLDEQYF. In DNA, the CDR3 is TGTGCTAGCAGGGGGTCCCTGGACGAGCAGTACTTC. The complete variable domain, with remaining parts taken from reference TRBV19 and TRBJ2-7, reads DGGITQSPKYLFRKEGQNVTLSCEQNLNHDAMYWYRQDPGQGLRLIYYSQIVNDFQKGDIAEGYSVSREKKESFPLTVTSAQKNPTAFYLCASRGSLDEQYFGPGTRLTVT.

This chain links TRBV7-9 with TRBJ2-7, with 12 bases aligning to TRBD1. The V gene end was trimmed by 1 base and the J gene end by 4 bases; junction bases not matched to a gene: 8. Germline CDR1 and CDR2: SEHNR and FQNEAQ (reference sequence). The CDR3 has 17 amino acids. In DNA form, the CDR3 reads TGTGCCAGCAGCTTAGGCGGGACAGGGGGCTTCTTGTACGAGCAGTACTTC. This codes for CASSLGGTGGFLYEQYF.

Of note for this clone: One end of the junction varies from germline; a read error may be responsible. This chain connects TRBV7-9 to TRBJ1-6; 9 positions match TRBD1. The CDR3 sequence is 14 residues long. Germline V CDR1 and CDR2: SEHNR, FQNEAQ (reference sequence). The CDR3 DNA reads as TGTGCCAGCAGCCACAGGGGGCCGGATTCACTCCTCCACTTT. Translated: CASSHRGPDSLLHF.

The chain uses TRBV28 and TRBJ2-6; a possible D gene is TRBD2 (6 bases). V was trimmed by 9 bases and J by 4 bases, leaving 16 bases between them. CDR3 length: 15 residues. In germline, CDR1 is MDHEN, CDR2 SYDVKM. Here the CDR3 reads CASSIGSLGANVLTF. CDR3 nucleotide sequence: TGTGCCAGTTCAATCGGGAGTCTCGGGGCCAACGTCCTGACTTTC.

This clone was seen only a few times. The V call is TRBV5-4, the J call TRBJ1-2; TRBD1 might be the D (6 bases). Per the germline V gene, CDR1 is SGHNT and CDR2 is YYREEE (reference sequence). The CDR3 runs 14 residues. V gave up 3 bases and J gave up 4 bases, with 13 bases separating them. CDR3 protein: CASSSHRVGYGYTF. DNA for the CDR3: TGTGCCAGCAGCTCCCACAGGGTCGGCTATGGCTACACCTTC.

The chain has TRBV5-5 and TRBJ2-1, with TRBD1 matching over 7 bases. Trimming removed 4 bases from V and 3 bases from J; junction bases left unmatched: 7. CDR3 length: 15 residues. Germline V CDR1 and CDR2: SGHKS, YYEKEE (reference sequence). The CDR3 spells CASSVDRRIYNEQFF. Written as DNA, the CDR3 is TGTGCCAGCAGCGTGGACAGGCGAATCTACAATGAGCAGTTCTTC.

V and J are TRBV29-1 and TRBJ2-1; perhaps TRBD2 as D (6 bases). CDR1 is SQVTM, CDR2 ANQGSEA, per germline. Trimming left V 1 base short and J 0 bases short, with 13 bases between. The CDR3 sequence is 16 residues long. The CDR3 spells CSVEGGVGGSYNEQFF. The DNA for the CDR3 is TGCAGCGTTGAAGGGGGGGTAGGAGGCTCCTACAATGAGCAGTTCTTC.

The CDR3 protein is CASSPSGLYNEQFF. The DNA for the CDR3 is TGTGCCAGCAGTCCTAGCGGGCTCTACAATGAGCAGTTCTTC. The chain recombines TRBV27 with TRBJ2-1, with 8 positions matching TRBD2. The trim removed 5 bases at V and 3 bases at J, leaving 3 bases unmatched. Germline loops: CDR1 MNHEY, CDR2 SMNVEV (reference sequence). The CDR3 extends over 14 amino acids.

V is TRBV30 and J is TRBJ2-5, with TRBD2 matching 11 bases. Germline V gene lookup returns CDR1 GTSNPN and CDR2 SVGIG (reference sequence). Trimming cost V 6 bases and J 5 bases; bases outside gene matches: 8. This CDR3 comprises 14 residues. The CDR3 sequence is CACSGLAGGETQYF. The CDR3 bases are TGTGCCTGTTCGGGTTTAGCGGGGGGGGAGACCCAGTACTTC.